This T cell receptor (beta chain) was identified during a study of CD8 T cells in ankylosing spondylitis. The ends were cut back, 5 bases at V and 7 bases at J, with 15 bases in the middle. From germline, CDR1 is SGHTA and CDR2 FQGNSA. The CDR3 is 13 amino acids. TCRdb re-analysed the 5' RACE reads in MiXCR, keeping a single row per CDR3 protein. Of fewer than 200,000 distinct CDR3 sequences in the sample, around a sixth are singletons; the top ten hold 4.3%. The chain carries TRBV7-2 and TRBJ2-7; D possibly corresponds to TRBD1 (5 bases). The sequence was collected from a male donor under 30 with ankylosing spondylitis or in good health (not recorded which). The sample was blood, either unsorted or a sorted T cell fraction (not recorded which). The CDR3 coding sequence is TGTGCCAGCAGCAGCACTCAGGGCTTTGAGCAGTACTTC. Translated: CASSSTQGFEQYF.